The following is a T cell receptor (beta chain) sequence with its context. The sample originates from a study of blood T cell repertoires in COVID-19. Whole-study context: Italy, Spain and the United States were the sources of the convalescent and acute COVID-19 samples. In each case, the material was cDNA or gDNA derived from T cells, B-cell-depleted T cells, or PBMCs.

How the authors handled the data: From reference gene primer amplification, estimates of nucleated cell counts were derived. Produced via immunoSEQ multiplex PCR; TCRdb's table is partial and in-frame only. D and trimming come from the DNA, and the V and J calls and clone size come from that table. The table lists a few hundred thousand clones, roughly 84% of them singletons. This CDR3 spans 14 amino acids. Germline assignment: CDR1 SGHRS and CDR2 YFSETQ. With V trimmed by 1 base and J by 5 bases, 5 bases remained unmatched. The sequenced material came from peripheral blood. The rearrangement joins TRBV5-1 to TRBJ1-1; 7 bases map to TRBD1. The sequence was collected from a woman in her 40s who had recovered from COVID-19. The CDR3 reads CASSLTGVRTEAFF. In DNA form, the CDR3 reads TGCGCCAGCAGCTTGACAGGGGTTCGGACTGAAGCTTTCTTT.